The sequence of this T cell receptor (beta chain) was determined in a study of OX40 agonist ivuxolimab in advanced cancers. Overall study: Ivuxolimab, an agonistic anti-OX40 (CD134) antibody, was given to patients. Three patients showed partial responses: one hepatocellular carcinoma and two cutaneous melanoma cases.

This clone was observed a handful of times. Its matching antigen is unknown. Trimming pared 6 bases from V and 11 bases from J, leaving 17 bases between. The CDR3 contains 13 residues. Germline V gene sequence: CDR1 MNHEY, CDR2 SVGAGI. Notes on the study in general: In the 0.1 to 3.0 mg/kg range, CD4+ and CD8+ blood T cells had expanded clonally by week 6. Expanded clones belonging to CD8+ T cells outnumbered, on average, those of CD4+.

Assay used: immunoSEQ multiplex PCR; TCRdb lists only in-frame clones, some missing. The sample lists 20,000 to 30,000 clones, 76% occurring once. This chain uses TRBV6-5 with TRBJ1-5; tentative D call: TRBD1 (6 bases). Source: CD4+ or CD8+ T cells sorted from blood, taken in a trial of the OX40 agonist ivuxolimab. The receptor comes from an adult with an advanced solid tumor such as melanoma, head and neck, liver or kidney cancer. The CDR3 loop reads CASRPGQSLAQHF. The CDR3 nucleotides are TGTGCCAGCAGACCCGGACAGTCCTTAGCCCAGCATTTT.